The 27 T cell receptor beta chains below were found in one sample sequenced in a study of blood T cell repertoires in COVID-19. Clones were read by immunoSEQ multiplex PCR, and TCRdb kept only the in-frame ones, dropping some. The profile shows tens of thousands of clones, about nine tenths of them singletons. Sequenced input: peripheral blood. These TCRs come from a middle-aged man with active COVID-19.

The V call is TRBV7-7, the J call TRBJ1-2; D not resolved. V was trimmed by 5 bases and J by 3 bases, leaving 25 bases between them. Germline V gives CDR1 SSHAT, CDR2 FNYEAQ (reference sequence). The CDR3 sequence is 18 residues long. As DNA, the CDR3 is TGTGCCAGCAGCCGCCCGCGGCCCATACCGCTATATGACTATGGCTACACCTTC. It yields the protein CASSRPRPIPLYDYGYTF.

The chain couples TRBV7-9 to TRBJ1-1, with unresolved D. The CDR3 extends over 14 amino acids. V lost 7 bases, J lost 4 bases, and 16 bases lay in between. From germline, CDR1 is SEHNR and CDR2 FQNEAQ (reference sequence). The CDR3 loop is CASTLGGELTEAFF. The CDR3 nucleotides are TGTGCCAGCACCCTCGGTGGGGAGCTCACTGAAGCTTTCTTT.

The chain has TRBV5-1 and TRBJ2-7, with D possibly matching TRBD1 (6 bases). V dropped 0 bases and J dropped 0 bases, with 7 bases sitting between them. CDR1 and CDR2 (germline): SGHRS, YFSETQ. This CDR3 is 14 amino acids long. The CDR3 region is CASSLGTASYEQYF. The CDR3 DNA reads TGCGCCAGCAGCTTGGGGACAGCCTCCTACGAGCAGTACTTC. The variable domain in full, with the rest retrieved from reference TRBV5-1 and TRBJ2-7, is KAGVTQTPRYLIKTRGQQVTLSCSPISGHRSVSWYQQTPGQGLQFLFEYFSETQRNKGNFPGRFSGRQFSNSRSEMNVSTLELGDSALYLCASSLGTASYEQYFGPGTRLTVT.

This chain uses TRBV4-1 with TRBJ2-7; 8 bases are a match to TRBD1. Germline CDR1 is MGHRA and CDR2 is YSYEKL. V shed 4 bases and J 1 base; nucleotides not matched to a gene: 3. This CDR3 is 14 amino acids long. CDR3 residues: CASSPDRESYEQYF. CDR3 coding DNA: TGCGCCAGCAGCCCGGACAGGGAATCCTACGAGCAGTACTTC.

The chain is built from TRBV6-5 and TRBJ2-5, with a tentative D call TRBD2 (7 bases). The CDR3 is 15 amino acids. Germline V gene sequence: CDR1 MNHEY, CDR2 SVGAGI. Deletions cut 6 bases from V and 5 bases from J, with 19 bases between. CDR3: CASSVLGGARETQYF. In nucleotides, the CDR3 is TGTGCCAGCAGCGTACTGGGGGGGGCTCGGGAGACCCAGTACTTC.

The rearrangement uses TRBV11-2 and TRBJ2-1; TRBD2 is a possible D gene (6 bases). CDR3 length: 17 amino acids. Germline CDR1 and CDR2: SGHAT and FQNNGV. The V end was cut by 2 bases, the J end by 2 bases, with 16 bases between. The CDR3 loop reads CASSLIAELAAYNEQFF. CDR3 in DNA: TGTGCCAGCAGCTTAATCGCCGAACTAGCTGCCTACAATGAGCAGTTCTTC.

This clone was detected once. V usage is TRBV27 and J usage is TRBJ1-1; weak D call: TRBD1 (6 bases). CDR3 length: 15 amino acids. Trimming stripped 5 bases from V and 1 base from J, with 14 bases between. Germline V lookup: CDR1 MNHEY, CDR2 SMNVEV (reference sequence). The CDR3 loop is CASSLRQAKNTEAFF. DNA for the CDR3: TGTGCCAGCAGTCTACGACAGGCGAAGAACACTGAAGCTTTCTTT.

The V gene is TRBV18, the J gene TRBJ1-5, with D possibly matching TRBD1 (5 bases). CDR3 length: 15 residues. CDR1 and CDR2 from the germline V gene are KGHSH and LQKENI. V was pared by 2 bases and J by 0 bases, with 8 bases between. The DNA for the CDR3 is TGTGCCAGCTCACCAGGAGGGGCTAGCAATCAGCCCCAGCATTTT. It is translated as CASSPGGASNQPQHF.

The chain uses TRBV6-6 and TRBJ2-3, with a weak D call TRBD1 (6 bases). The CDR3 contains 16 residues. V was pared by 5 bases and J by 4 bases, with 19 bases between. CDR1 is MNHNY, CDR2 SVGAGI, per germline (reference sequence). CDR3 nucleotide sequence: TGTGCCAGCAGTCTAGGGACACGGCCTCTCGCAGATACGCAGTATTTT. Amino acid sequence: CASSLGTRPLADTQYF.

CDR3 in DNA: TGTGCCAGCAGCTTAGAACAGGGGGAGACCCAGTACTTC. Translation gives CASSLEQGETQYF. The J gene is TRBJ2-5, the V gene TRBV7-8, with 7 bases aligning to TRBD1. The junction had 1 base not matched to a gene; V was cut back by 1 base and J by 5 bases. CDR1 and CDR2 (germline): SGHVS, FQNEAQ. The CDR3 covers 13 residues.

The V gene is TRBV24-1, the J gene TRBJ1-2; D is uncertain. Germline V gene sequence: CDR1 KGHDR, CDR2 SFDVKD. CDR3 length equals 12 residues. V lost 12 bases, J lost 8 bases, and 18 bases lay in between. In DNA, the CDR3 is TGTGCCTCGCGCCGATCAGGTTGGGGCTACACCTTC. Amino acids: CASRRSGWGYTF.

The V gene is TRBV19, the J gene TRBJ2-1; a weak D match, TRBD1 (7 bases). Germline V gene data show CDR1 as LNHDA and CDR2 as SQIVND (reference sequence). This CDR3 region has 14 residues. Trimming removed 3 bases at V and 5 bases at J, with 11 bases between. The CDR3 loop is CASSMEGAHNEQFF. The CDR3 DNA follows: TGTGCCAGTAGTATGGAGGGGGCTCACAATGAGCAGTTCTTC.

V gene TRBV18 combines with J gene TRBJ1-1; 7 nucleotides line up with TRBD1. Looked up from germline, CDR1 is KGHSH and CDR2 is LQKENI. With 2 bases clipped from V and 2 bases from J, the junction kept 5 bases outside the gene matches. The CDR3 is 15 amino acids. The CDR3 spells CASSPDRDFNTEAFF. The CDR3 DNA reads as TGTGCCAGCTCACCAGACAGGGACTTTAACACTGAAGCTTTCTTT.

This clone was detected once. The rearrangement uses TRBV30 and TRBJ2-5; TRBD2 agrees at 8 bases. The germline V gene encodes CDR1 GTSNPN and CDR2 SVGIG (reference sequence). The V and J ends lost 0 bases and 6 bases, in that order; junction bases with no gene match: 3. The CDR3 totals 13 residues. The CDR3 DNA follows: TGTGCCTGGAGTGTAAGCGGGAGAAAGACCCAGTACTTC. Protein sequence: CAWSVSGRKTQYF.

The chain links TRBV3-1 (or the pseudogene TRBV3-2) to TRBJ2-7; D is ambiguous. The CDR3 has 14 amino acids. Germline V gene sequence: CDR1 LGHDT, CDR2 YNNKEL (reference sequence). Trimming pared 1 base from V and 5 bases from J, leaving 12 bases between. The CDR3 region has the DNA TGTGCCAGCAGCCAAGGCGCCGGGTTCAACGAGCAGTACTTC. It yields the protein CASSQGAGFNEQYF.

This chain links TRBV13 with TRBJ1-1; TRBD1 aligns across 12 bases. Germline assignment: CDR1 PRHDT and CDR2 FYEKMQ (reference sequence). The V and J ends lost 5 bases and 3 bases, in that order; junction bases with no gene match: 7. This CDR3 has 16 amino acids. The CDR3 DNA follows: TGTGCCAGCAGCCCTCCGGGACAGGGGGCGGACACTGAAGCTTTCTTT. The encoded protein is CASSPPGQGADTEAFF.

J is TRBJ2-3 and V is TRBV2; the match to TRBD2 covers 10 bases. CDR3 length: 14 residues. V was pared by 10 bases and J by 1 base, with 5 bases of the junction left unmatched. Germline CDR1 is SNHLY and CDR2 is FYNNEI. The CDR3 region has the DNA TGTGCCAAGGCTACTAGCGGGGGCACAGATACGCAGTATTTT. Translating gives CAKATSGGTDTQYF. Using reference TRBV2 and TRBJ2-3 for the parts outside the CDR3, the full variable domain is EPEVTQTPSHQVTQMGQEVILRCVPISNHLYFYWYRQILGQKVEFLVSFYNNEISEKSEIFDDQFSVERPDGSNFTLKIRSTKLEDSAMYFCAKATSGGTDTQYFGPGTRLTVL.

The chain carries TRBV4-1 and TRBJ2-1; 8 bases agree with TRBD2. V lost 4 bases, J lost 5 bases, and 4 bases stayed unmatched. Germline assignment: CDR1 MGHRA and CDR2 YSYEKL. The CDR3 extends over 14 amino acids. CDR3 sequence (DNA): TGCGCCAGCAGCCTTAAGGGACTAGACAATGAGCAGTTCTTC. This translates into CASSLKGLDNEQFF.

The chain links TRBV3-1 (or the pseudogene TRBV3-2) to TRBJ2-3; 9 bases are a match to TRBD2. Per the germline V gene, CDR1 is LGHDT and CDR2 is YNNKEL (reference sequence). The CDR3 extends over 19 amino acids. Trimming cost V 0 bases and J 2 bases; bases outside gene matches: 12. CDR3 DNA sequence: TGTGCCAGCAGCCAAGATGGGCTAGCGGGGACTCCTATCACAGATACGCAGTATTTT. Its translation is CASSQDGLAGTPITDTQYF.

This chain links TRBV30 with TRBJ2-7; the match to TRBD1 covers 9 bases. The V gene's germline CDR1 is GTSNPN and CDR2 SVGIG (reference sequence). V was clipped by 1 base and J by 4 bases; unmatched bases: 11. The CDR3 runs 16 residues. The CDR3, as DNA: TGTGCCTGGAGTGCCCCCAGGACAGGGGTTCGTTACGAGCAGTACTTC. The encoded protein is CAWSAPRTGVRYEQYF.

CDR3 loop: CASSFGQGNSPLHF. CDR3 nucleotides: TGTGCCAGCAGCTTTGGACAGGGGAATTCACCCCTCCACTTT. The rearrangement joins TRBV13 to TRBJ1-6, with 9 bases fitting TRBD1. CDR3 length: 14 residues. Germline V gene data show CDR1 as PRHDT and CDR2 as FYEKMQ (reference sequence). The ends lost 3 bases at V and 7 bases at J; junction bases unmatched: 1.

This chain joins TRBV7-9 and TRBJ2-1, with D possibly being TRBD2 (6 bases). The V gene's germline CDR1 is SEHNR and CDR2 FQNEAQ (reference sequence). CDR3 length: 15 residues. The V end lost 5 bases, the J end lost 6 bases, and 17 bases lay between the germline ends. This chain's CDR3 is CASSIYRGGVNEQFF. DNA of the CDR3: TGTGCCAGCAGCATCTATCGGGGCGGGGTCAATGAGCAGTTCTTC.

The chain recombines TRBV5-1 with TRBJ2-5, with 8 nucleotides matching TRBD1. Germline V gives CDR1 SGHRS, CDR2 YFSETQ. The CDR3 is 15 amino acids. After removal of 4 bases from V and 7 bases from J, the junction contained 12 bases not matched to a gene. This chain's CDR3 is CASSPQRTGTGTQYF. The CDR3 DNA is TGCGCCAGCAGCCCTCAGAGGACAGGGACGGGGACCCAGTACTTC.

The rearrangement uses TRBV3-1 (or the pseudogene TRBV3-2) and TRBJ1-2, with D possibly TRBD1 on 5 matching bases. Trimming took off 0 bases at V and 4 bases at J, with 12 bases between the two ends. This CDR3 is built from 15 residues. Germline V gene sequence: CDR1 LGHDT, CDR2 YNNKEL (reference sequence). The chain's CDR3 is CASSQDRVGAYGYTF. DNA of the CDR3: TGTGCCAGCAGCCAAGATAGGGTAGGGGCCTATGGCTACACCTTC.

The chain employs TRBV7-2 and TRBJ2-3; D remains unclear. In germline, CDR1 is SGHTA, CDR2 FQGNSA. The germline V and J ends were trimmed by 3 bases and 6 bases, with 13 bases remaining between them. CDR3 length: 14 amino acids. CDR3 residues: CASSFMTGADTQYF. The CDR3 region has the DNA TGTGCCAGCAGCTTTATGACTGGCGCGGATACGCAGTATTTT.

J is TRBJ2-2 and V is TRBV3-1 (or the pseudogene TRBV3-2), with D maybe TRBD1 (6 bases). V was trimmed by 4 bases and J by 2 bases, leaving 11 bases between them. The germline V gene has CDR1 LGHDT and CDR2 YNNKEL (reference sequence). CDR3 length: 15 residues. The CDR3 reads CASSPGTQNTGELFF. The CDR3 nucleotides read TGTGCCAGCAGCCCCGGGACACAAAACACCGGGGAGCTGTTTTTT.

The V gene is TRBV9, the J gene TRBJ1-4; D is undetermined. CDR3 length equals 16 residues. Germline CDR1 reads SGDLS; CDR2 reads YYNGEE. V lost 3 bases, J lost 4 bases, and 16 bases lay in between. CDR3 DNA sequence: TGTGCCAGCAGCGCCGGCTTGGGAGCGTTTAATGAAAAACTGTTTTTT. Its protein is CASSAGLGAFNEKLFF. The full variable domain, rest sourced from reference TRBV9 and TRBJ1-4, is DSGVTQTPKHLITATGQRVTLRCSPRSGDLSVYWYQQSLDQGLQFLIQYYNGEERAKGNILERFSAQQFPDLHSELNLSSLELGDSALYFCASSAGLGAFNEKLFFGSGTQLSVL.